Listed below are T cell receptor beta chains from one sample, sequenced in a study of blood T cell repertoires in COVID-19. The table came from immunoSEQ multiplex PCR; TCRdb's copy has only in-frame clones and leaves some out. The sample comprises about 150,000 clones, roughly 87% of which are singletons, and 5% rests with the top ten. The sequencing sample was made of peripheral blood. Receptor source: a human donor in a cohort sampled during active COVID-19. Each CDR3 is given with its conserved first and last residue. The D gene is left open where the match is weak. Some rows have no size entry. The others give once, few or many, or a class for an expanded clone.

few	-	TRBV28	TRBJ2-7	TGTGCCAGCAGTTTGTCCGTATCCTACGAGCAGTACTTC	CASSLSVSYEQYF
-	TRBD2	TRBV4-3	TRBJ2-7	TGCGCCAGCAGCCAGCTAGCGGGGGGATCCTACGAGCAGTACTTC	CASSQLAGGSYEQYF
-	TRBD1	TRBV28	TRBJ2-7	TGTGCCAGCAGTCCCCCGGGACAGGGACCTAACGAGCAGTACTTC	CASSPPGQGPNEQYF
-	TRBD2	TRBV2	TRBJ2-2	TGTGCCAGCAGTGTACTAGCGGGTGACACCGGGGAGCTGTTTTTT	CASSVLAGDTGELFF
-	-	TRBV28	TRBJ1-4	TGTGCCAGCAGTTCGGGGGTACGAGTAACTAATGAAAAACTGTTTTTT	CASSSGVRVTNEKLFF
-	TRBD1	TRBV30	TRBJ1-5	TGTGCCTGGACAGGGGGAGGAGATCAGCCCCAGCATTTT	CAWTGGGDQPQHF
-	-	TRBV14	TRBJ2-7	TGTGCCAGCAGCCAAGCGGAGTACGAGCAGTACTTC	CASSQAEYEQYF
once	-	TRBV5-1	TRBJ1-1	TGCGCCAGCCAGAGGGCGGCCGGGGAGGAAGCTTTCTTT	CASQRAAGEEAFF
-	-	TRBV3-1/TRBV3-2	TRBJ1-5	TGTGCCAGCAGCCAGCCCCTTACAGGTGGAGGGCAGCCCCAGCATTTT	CASSQPLTGGGQPQHF
-	-	TRBV11-2	TRBJ2-1	TGTGCCAGCAGCTTACCGGGATATAATAGTCAGTTCTTC	CASSLPGYNSQFF
once	-	TRBV4-1	TRBJ1-6	TGCGCCAGCAGCCAGCAGGGCAATTCACCCCTCCACTTT	CASSQQGNSPLHF
-	TRBD1	TRBV13	TRBJ2-7	TGTGCCAGCAGTCGACAGGGGATCGCCTACGAGCAGTACTTC	CASSRQGIAYEQYF
-	-	TRBV30	TRBJ2-5	TGTGCCTGGAGCGGGAAGACTTGGTCAGAGACCCAGTACTTC	CAWSGKTWSETQYF
-	-	TRBV7-9	TRBJ2-5	TGTGCCAGCAGCTTAGGGCCGGAGACCCAGTACTTC	CASSLGPETQYF
-	-	TRBV28	TRBJ1-4	TGTGCCAGCAACGACGGGGTAGACGAAAAACTGTTTTTT	CASNDGVDEKLFF
-	TRBD1	TRBV9	TRBJ1-4	TGTGCCAGCAGCGGAACCGGGACAGGTATTGAAAAACTGTTTTTT	CASSGTGTGIEKLFF
-	TRBD2	TRBV27	TRBJ2-7	TGTGCCAGCGCCTCTCCAAGCGGGAGTGGTTACGAGCAGTACTTC	CASASPSGSGYEQYF
-	TRBD1	TRBV13	TRBJ2-7	TGTGCCAGCAGCTTGGACAGGGACGAGAACGAGCAGTACTTC	CASSLDRDENEQYF
-	-	TRBV27	TRBJ1-5	TGTGCCAGCAGCGGTGACCAGGGGTTCCAGCCCCAGCATTTT	CASSGDQGFQPQHF
-	-	TRBV19	TRBJ2-6	TGTGCCAGTAGTATGTCCAGGGATGGGGCCAACGTCCTGACTTTC	CASSMSRDGANVLTF
-	-	TRBV11-3	TRBJ1-3	TGTGCCAGCAGCGAAACCGGGACACCAGCTGGAAACACCATATATTTT	CASSETGTPAGNTIYF
-	TRBD1	TRBV28	TRBJ1-1	TGTGCCAGCTTCCCCATCATCCGGGACAGAGAGCTGAACACTGAAGCTTTCTTT	CASFPIIRDRELNTEAFF
-	-	TRBV6-2/TRBV6-3	TRBJ1-3	TGTGCCAGCAGTTACGAGACAGGTTCCGGAAACACCATATATTTT	CASSYETGSGNTIYF
few	TRBD1	TRBV10-3	TRBJ1-1	TGTGCCATTAGACAGGGAGAAGGGGTCACTGAAGCTTTCTTT	CAIRQGEGVTEAFF
-	TRBD2	TRBV11-3	TRBJ2-3	TGTGCCAGCAGTCGGACTAGCGGGAGTTGGGGCACAGATACGCAGTATTTT	CASSRTSGSWGTDTQYF
-	-	TRBV2	TRBJ2-7	TGTGCCAGCAGTGAGGAGGGGATTTTATACGAGCAGTACTTC	CASSEEGILYEQYF
-	TRBD2	TRBV10-3	TRBJ2-5	TGTGCCACCTCCCTGGGGGGGGCGGGAGGAGAGACCCAGTACTTC	CATSLGGAGGETQYF
-	-	TRBV28	TRBJ2-7	TGTGCCATAGCGAACCGGGCGGGAACCTACGAGCAGTACTTC	CAIANRAGTYEQYF
-	TRBD1	TRBV5-1	TRBJ2-3	TGCGCCAGCAGCATCCAGGGGGCTGGAGATACGCAGTATTTT	CASSIQGAGDTQYF
-	TRBD1	TRBV18	TRBJ2-5	TGTGCCAGCTCACCTACAGGGGGCGGGGAGACCCAGTACTTC	CASSPTGGGETQYF
-	-	TRBV29-1	TRBJ1-1	TGCAGCGTTGAGGGTCCCGAGGGTACCATGAACACTGAAGCTTTCTTT	CSVEGPEGTMNTEAFF
few	-	TRBV2	TRBJ1-2	TGTGCCAGCAGCCGACAACTTAACTATGGCTACACCTTC	CASSRQLNYGYTF
-	-	TRBV28	TRBJ1-4	TGTGCCAGCAGCCGGGGGGGCGCTAATGAAAAACTGTTTTTT	CASSRGGANEKLFF
-	-	TRBV5-1	TRBJ2-1	TGCGCCAGCAGCTTAGGGGGCTACAATGAGCAGTTCTTC	CASSLGGYNEQFF
-	TRBD2	TRBV6-2/TRBV6-3	TRBJ2-7	TGTGCCAGCAGTTACTCCAAGGTCCGCGGGGGGCCCACATGGGGTGCCTACGAGCAGTACTTC	CASSYSKVRGGPTWGAYEQYF
-	-	TRBV11-1	TRBJ2-7	TGTGCCAGCAGCCGAGACTTGAGCTCCTACGAGCAGTACTTC	CASSRDLSSYEQYF
-	TRBD1	TRBV5-1	TRBJ2-1	TGCGCCAGCAGCTTGGGACAGGGATACAATGAGCAGTTCTTC	CASSLGQGYNEQFF
-	TRBD2	TRBV19	TRBJ2-5	TGTGCCAGTAGTATGGCGGAAGCGGGGAAAGAGACCCAGTACTTC	CASSMAEAGKETQYF
-	TRBD1	TRBV30	TRBJ1-2	TGTGCCTGGAAACAGAACCCAGGGGGTGGCTACACCTTC	CAWKQNPGGGYTF
-	-	TRBV6-1	TRBJ1-1	TGTGCCAGCAGTGAACGGGGGTCGAACACTGAAGCTTTCTTT	CASSERGSNTEAFF
-	-	TRBV19	TRBJ2-3	TGTGCCAGTAGTACTACTGAGGGCACAGATACGCAGTATTTT	CASSTTEGTDTQYF
-	TRBD1	TRBV5-4	TRBJ1-1	TGTGCCAGCAGCCCCCGCCCCCAGGGGGCCGTGGACACTGAAGCTTTCTTT	CASSPRPQGAVDTEAFF